The entry below describes one T cell receptor (beta chain). Germline V gene sequence: CDR1 SGHAT, CDR2 FQNNGV. V was trimmed by 0 bases and J by 6 bases, leaving 11 bases between them. The CDR3 extends over 14 amino acids. This sample is part of a study of blood T cell repertoires in COVID-19. Measured with immunoSEQ multiplex PCR; TCRdb has only the in-frame clones, and not every one. The sample lists 350,000 to 550,000 clones, roughly 87% occurring once. The chain joins TRBV11-2 to TRBJ1-1; D gene uncertain. Material: PBMCs or T cells enriched from blood (not recorded which). The sequence was obtained from a woman between 18 and 30 years old with acute COVID-19. The chain's CDR3 is CASSLDRGVSEAFF. In nucleotides, the CDR3 is TGTGCCAGCAGCTTAGATCGGGGTGTCTCTGAAGCTTTCTTT. The full variable domain, its missing parts supplied by reference TRBV11-2 and TRBJ1-1, is EAGVAQSPRYKIIEKRQSVAFWCNPISGHATLYWYQQILGQGPKLLIQFQNNGVVDDSQLPKDRFSAERLKGVDSTLKIQPAKLEDSAVYLCASSLDRGVSEAFFGQGTRLTVV.